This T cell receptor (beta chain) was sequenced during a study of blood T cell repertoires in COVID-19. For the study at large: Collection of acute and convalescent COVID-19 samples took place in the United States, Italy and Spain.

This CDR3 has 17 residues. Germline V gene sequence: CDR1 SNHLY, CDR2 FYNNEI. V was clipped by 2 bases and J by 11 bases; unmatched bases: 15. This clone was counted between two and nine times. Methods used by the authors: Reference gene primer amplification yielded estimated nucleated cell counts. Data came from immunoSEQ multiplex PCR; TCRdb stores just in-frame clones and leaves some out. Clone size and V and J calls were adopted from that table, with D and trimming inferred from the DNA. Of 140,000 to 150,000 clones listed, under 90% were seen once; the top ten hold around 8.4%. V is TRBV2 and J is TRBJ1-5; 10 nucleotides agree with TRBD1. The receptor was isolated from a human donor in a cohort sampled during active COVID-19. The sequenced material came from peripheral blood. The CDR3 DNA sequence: TGTGCCAGCAGTGAAAGGGACAGGGGTGCGAATGGGATGGCCCAGCATTTT. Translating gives CASSERDRGANGMAQHF.